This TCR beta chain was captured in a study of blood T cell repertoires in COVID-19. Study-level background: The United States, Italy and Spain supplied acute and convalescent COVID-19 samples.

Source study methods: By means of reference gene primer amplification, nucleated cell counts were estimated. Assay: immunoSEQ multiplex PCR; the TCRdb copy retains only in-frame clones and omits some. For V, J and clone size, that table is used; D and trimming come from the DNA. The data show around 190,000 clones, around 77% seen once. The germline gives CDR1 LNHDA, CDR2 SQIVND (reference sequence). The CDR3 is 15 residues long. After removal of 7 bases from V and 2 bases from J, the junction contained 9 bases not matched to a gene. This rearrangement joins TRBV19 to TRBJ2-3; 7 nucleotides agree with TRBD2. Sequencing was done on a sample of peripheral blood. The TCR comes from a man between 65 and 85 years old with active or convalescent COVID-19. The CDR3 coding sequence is TGTGCCAGTACCCAGAGCGGGATTGACACAGATACGCAGTATTTT. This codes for CASTQSGIDTDTQYF.